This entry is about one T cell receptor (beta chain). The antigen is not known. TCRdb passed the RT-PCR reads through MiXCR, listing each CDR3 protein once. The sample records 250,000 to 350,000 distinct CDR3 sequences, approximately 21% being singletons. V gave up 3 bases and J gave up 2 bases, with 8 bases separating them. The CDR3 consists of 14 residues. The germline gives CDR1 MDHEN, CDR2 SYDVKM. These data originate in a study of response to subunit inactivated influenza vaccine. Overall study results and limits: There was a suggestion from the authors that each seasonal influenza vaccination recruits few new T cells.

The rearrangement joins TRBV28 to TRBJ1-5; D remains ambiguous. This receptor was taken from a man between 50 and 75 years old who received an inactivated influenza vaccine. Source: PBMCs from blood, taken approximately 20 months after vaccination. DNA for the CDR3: TGTGCCAGCAGTTTTAGGCAGGGCAATCAGCCCCAGCATTTT. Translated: CASSFRQGNQPQHF.